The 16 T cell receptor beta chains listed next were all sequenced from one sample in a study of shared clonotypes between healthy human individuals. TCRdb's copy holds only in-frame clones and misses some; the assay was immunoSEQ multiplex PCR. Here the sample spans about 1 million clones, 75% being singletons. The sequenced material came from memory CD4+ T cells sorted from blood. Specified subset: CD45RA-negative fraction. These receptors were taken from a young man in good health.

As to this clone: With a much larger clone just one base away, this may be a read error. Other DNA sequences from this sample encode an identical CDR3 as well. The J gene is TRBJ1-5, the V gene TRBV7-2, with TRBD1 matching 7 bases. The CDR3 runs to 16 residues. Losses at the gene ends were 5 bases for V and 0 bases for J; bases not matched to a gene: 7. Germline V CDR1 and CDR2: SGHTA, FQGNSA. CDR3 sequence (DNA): TGTGCCAGCAGCCTGGGACAGCCCTATAGCAATCAGCCCCAGCATTTT. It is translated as CASSLGQPYSNQPQHF.

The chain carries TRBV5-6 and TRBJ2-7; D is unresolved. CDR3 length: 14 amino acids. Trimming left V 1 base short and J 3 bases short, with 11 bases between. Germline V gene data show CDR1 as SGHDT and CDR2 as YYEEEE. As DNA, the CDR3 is TGTGCCAGCAGCTTGCGGAGCCCAGGCTACGAGCAGTACTTC. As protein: CASSLRSPGYEQYF.

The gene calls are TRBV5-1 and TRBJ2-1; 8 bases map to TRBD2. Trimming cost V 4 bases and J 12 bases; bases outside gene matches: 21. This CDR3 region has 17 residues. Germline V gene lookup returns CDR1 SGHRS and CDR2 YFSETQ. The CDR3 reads CASSQLTSGGGSNGQFF. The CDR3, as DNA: TGCGCCAGCAGCCAACTTACTAGCGGTGGAGGGTCGAACGGGCAGTTCTTC.

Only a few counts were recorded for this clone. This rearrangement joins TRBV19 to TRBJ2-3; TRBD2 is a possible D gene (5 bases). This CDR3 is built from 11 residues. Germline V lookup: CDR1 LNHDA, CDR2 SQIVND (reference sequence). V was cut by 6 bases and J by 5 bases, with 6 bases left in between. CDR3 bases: TGTGCCAGTAGCACTAGAGATACGCAGTATTTT. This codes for CASSTRDTQYF.

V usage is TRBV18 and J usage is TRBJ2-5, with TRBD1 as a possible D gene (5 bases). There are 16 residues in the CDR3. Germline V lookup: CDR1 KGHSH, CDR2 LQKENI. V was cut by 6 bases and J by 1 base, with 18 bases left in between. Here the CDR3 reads CASSKLPQGSQETQYF. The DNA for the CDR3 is TGTGCCAGCTCCAAACTCCCCCAGGGTTCCCAAGAGACCCAGTACTTC.

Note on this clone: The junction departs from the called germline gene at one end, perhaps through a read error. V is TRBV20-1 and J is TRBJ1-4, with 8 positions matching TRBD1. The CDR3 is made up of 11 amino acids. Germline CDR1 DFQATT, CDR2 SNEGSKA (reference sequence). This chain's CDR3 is CSARGGAGGGF. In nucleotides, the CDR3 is TGCAGTGCTCGGGGAGGGGCAGGGGGCGGTTTT.

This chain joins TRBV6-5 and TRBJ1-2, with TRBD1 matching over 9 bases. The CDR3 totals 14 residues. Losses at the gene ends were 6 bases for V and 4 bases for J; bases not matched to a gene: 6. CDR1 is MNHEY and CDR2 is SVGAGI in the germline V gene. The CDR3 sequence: CASSYRGQGYGYTF. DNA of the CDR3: TGTGCCAGCAGCTACAGGGGGCAGGGCTATGGCTACACCTTC.

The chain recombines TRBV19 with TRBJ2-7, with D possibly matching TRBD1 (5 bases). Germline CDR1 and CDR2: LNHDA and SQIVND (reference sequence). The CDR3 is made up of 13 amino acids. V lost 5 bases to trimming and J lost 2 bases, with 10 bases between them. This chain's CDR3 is CASSGAAPYEQYF. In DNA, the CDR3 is TGTGCCAGTAGTGGGGCGGCCCCCTACGAGCAGTACTTC.

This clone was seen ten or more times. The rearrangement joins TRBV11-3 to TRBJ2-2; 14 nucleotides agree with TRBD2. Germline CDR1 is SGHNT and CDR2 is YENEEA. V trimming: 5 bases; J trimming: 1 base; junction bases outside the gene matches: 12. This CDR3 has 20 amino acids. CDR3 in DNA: TGTGCCAGCAGCCACACCATAGGACTAGCGGGGGGCCAGAACACCGGGGAGCTGTTTTTT. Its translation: CASSHTIGLAGGQNTGELFF.

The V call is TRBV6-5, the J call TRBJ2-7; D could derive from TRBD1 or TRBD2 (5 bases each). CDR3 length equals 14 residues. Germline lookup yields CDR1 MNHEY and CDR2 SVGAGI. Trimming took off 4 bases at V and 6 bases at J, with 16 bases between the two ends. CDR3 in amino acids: CASSSGTSTGEQYF. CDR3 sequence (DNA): TGTGCCAGCAGTTCCGGGACCTCTACGGGCGAGCAGTACTTC.

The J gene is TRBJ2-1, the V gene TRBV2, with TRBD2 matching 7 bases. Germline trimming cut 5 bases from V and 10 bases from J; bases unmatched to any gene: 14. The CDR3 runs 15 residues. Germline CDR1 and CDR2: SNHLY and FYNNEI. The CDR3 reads CASSPTSEFRSEQFF. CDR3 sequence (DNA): TGTGCCAGCAGTCCTACTAGCGAATTTCGGTCGGAGCAGTTCTTC.

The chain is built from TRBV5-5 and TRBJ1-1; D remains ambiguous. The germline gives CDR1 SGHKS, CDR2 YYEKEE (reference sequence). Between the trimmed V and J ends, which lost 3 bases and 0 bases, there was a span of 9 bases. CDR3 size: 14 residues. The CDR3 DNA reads TGTGCCAGCAGCTCCACGACTTTGAACACTGAAGCTTTCTTT. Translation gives CASSSTTLNTEAFF.

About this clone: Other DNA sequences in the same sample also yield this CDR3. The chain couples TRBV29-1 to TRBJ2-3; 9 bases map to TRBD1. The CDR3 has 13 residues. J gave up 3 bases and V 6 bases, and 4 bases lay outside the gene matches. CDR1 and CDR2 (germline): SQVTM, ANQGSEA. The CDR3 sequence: CSVPGQGTDTQYF. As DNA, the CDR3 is TGCAGCGTCCCGGGACAGGGTACAGATACGCAGTATTTT.

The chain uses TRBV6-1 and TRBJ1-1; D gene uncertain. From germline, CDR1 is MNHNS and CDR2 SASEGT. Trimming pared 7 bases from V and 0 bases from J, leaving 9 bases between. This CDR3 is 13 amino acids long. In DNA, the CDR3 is TGTGCCAGCAAGTGGCCCATGAACACTGAAGCTTTCTTT. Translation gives CASKWPMNTEAFF.

CDR3 coding DNA: TGTGCCAGCAGCTTAGTCGGGTATACGCAGTATTTT. Its translation: CASSLVGYTQYF. V and J are TRBV7-2 and TRBJ2-3; D not resolved. The germline gives CDR1 SGHTA, CDR2 FQGNSA. The V gene lost 1 base and the J gene lost 7 bases, with 6 bases spanning the gap. There are 12 residues in the CDR3.

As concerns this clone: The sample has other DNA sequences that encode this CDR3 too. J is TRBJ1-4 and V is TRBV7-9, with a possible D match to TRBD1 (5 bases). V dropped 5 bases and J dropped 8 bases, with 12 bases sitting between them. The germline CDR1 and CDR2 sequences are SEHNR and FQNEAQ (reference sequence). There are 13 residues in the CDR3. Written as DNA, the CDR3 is TGTGCCAGCAGCCCTCAGGGTCGAGAAAAACTGTTTTTT. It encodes CASSPQGREKLFF.